Detailed here is one T cell receptor (beta chain). The antigen is undetermined. This sample stems from a study of post-analysis software for immune sequencing data. On the study more broadly: As for disease course, relapsing-remitting, secondary progressive and progressive-relapsing multiple sclerosis were all included.

Unique molecular identifiers tagged the TCR beta cDNA libraries. Researchers reported some 500,000 cDNA molecules coming from around 1 to 10 million T cells. TCRdb re-derived calls from the PCR reads in MiXCR, one entry per CDR3 protein. Among roughly 430,000 distinct CDR3 sequences, 35% to 45% were seen once, and the ten largest hold approximately 7.7%. General study results and limits: Significantly lower normalized Chao1 diversity was seen in multiple sclerosis patients than in controls.

Sequencing was done on a sample of blood. This clonotype was obtained from a girl aged 2 to 10 with multiple sclerosis.

CDR3 in DNA: TGTGCCAGCAGCCATTTCGCGGGATACAATGAGCAGTTCTTC. Its translation is CASSHFAGYNEQFF. The gene calls are TRBV14 and TRBJ2-1, with D possibly being TRBD2 (6 bases). Trimming removed 3 bases from V and 4 bases from J, with 10 bases in between. Germline CDR1 is SGHDN and CDR2 is FVKESK. The length of the CDR3 is 14 residues.